This T cell receptor (beta chain) stems from a study of shared clonotypes between healthy human individuals. Assay used: immunoSEQ multiplex PCR; TCRdb lists only in-frame clones, some missing. Of about 2.3 million clones in the sample, approximately 95% were seen once. The donors were adults (healthy and HIV-negative) with no recent acute infections or vaccinations. CDR3 length: 12 residues. V lost 6 bases and J 10 bases, leaving 15 bases between the germline ends. Germline CDR1 is ENHRY and CDR2 is SYGVKD. The rearrangement joins TRBV10-3 to TRBJ1-1; D not resolved. The specimen was naive CD4+ T cells from PBMCs. The sample's subset: CD45RA+ positively selected. The source is a man between 18 and 29 years old in good health. Some clones in this sample may be carry-over from other donors' samples. The CDR3 DNA reads as TGTGCCATCAGCCCGTTGGGAGGCACAGCTTTCTTT. Its translation is CAISPLGGTAFF.